This TCR beta chain is drawn from a study of blood T cell repertoires in COVID-19. In the study overall: T cells, B-cell-depleted T cells, or PBMCs supplied cDNA or gDNA.

Points on this clone: The junction shows a germline mismatch at one end, possibly a read error.

CDR1 and CDR2 from the germline V gene are SSHAT and FNYEAQ (reference sequence). The CDR3 covers 15 residues. In the original workflow: Estimated nucleated cell counts came from reference gene primer amplification. The table came from immunoSEQ multiplex PCR; TCRdb's copy has only in-frame clones and leaves some out. V, J and clone size derive from that table, while D and trimming were established from the DNA sequence. In the table there are approximately 310,000 clones, around 86% of which are singletons. The study drew participants aged about 18 to 89 years from about two dozen US areas. Participants had their cohort set by participant-reported clinical history.

The origin of this receptor is a man in his sixties who had recovered from COVID-19. The chain couples TRBV7-7 to TRBJ2-5, with 10 bases aligning to TRBD2. Sequenced material: PBMCs or T cells enriched from blood (not recorded which). The DNA for the CDR3 is TGTGCTAGCAGCAAAGCGGGAGGGCCCCAAGAGACCCAGTACTTC. It codes for CASSKAGGPQETQYF.